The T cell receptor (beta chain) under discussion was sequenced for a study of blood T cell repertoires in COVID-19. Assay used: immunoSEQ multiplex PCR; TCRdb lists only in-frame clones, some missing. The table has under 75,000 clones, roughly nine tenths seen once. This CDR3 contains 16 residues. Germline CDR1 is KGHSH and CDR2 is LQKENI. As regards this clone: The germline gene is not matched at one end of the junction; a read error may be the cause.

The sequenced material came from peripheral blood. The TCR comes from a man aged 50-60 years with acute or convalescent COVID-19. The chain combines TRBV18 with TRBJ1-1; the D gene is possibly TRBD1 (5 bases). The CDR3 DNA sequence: TGTGCCAGCTCACCATCCGGGGGGTCAGGTATCACTGAAGCTTTTTTT. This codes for CASSPSGGSGITEAFF.